These 18 T cell receptor beta chains share one sample of origin, sequenced in a study of CD8 T cells in Susac syndrome. When the RNA was reverse transcribed, random hexamers were used with an input of roughly 0.5 to 1 ug. In TCRdb, the immunoSEQ multiplex PCR reads were re-called with MiXCR into one record per CDR3 protein. The sample comprises roughly 150,000 distinct CDR3 sequences, approximately 95% of which are singletons, and approximately 0.17% rests with the top ten. The source material was CD4+ T cells from PBMCs. The source of these receptors is a human donor with Susac syndrome.

V is TRBV3-1 and J is TRBJ1-5; TRBD1 aligns across 9 bases. Germline V gene sequence: CDR1 LGHDT, CDR2 YNNKEL (reference sequence). The CDR3 loop spans 15 amino acids. V shed 4 bases, J shed 7 bases, and the junction held 8 bases outside the gene matches. The DNA for the CDR3 is TGTGCCAGCAGCCCCACAGGGGGCTCCGGACAGCCCCAGCATTTT. Translated: CASSPTGGSGQPQHF.

The rearrangement uses TRBV20-1 and TRBJ2-1; D is perhaps TRBD2 (5 bases). This CDR3 region has 11 residues. The V gene's germline CDR1 is DFQATT and CDR2 SNEGSKA (reference sequence). The V gene lost 5 bases and the J gene lost 8 bases, with 10 bases spanning the gap. Written as DNA, the CDR3 is TGCAGTGCTCCCCCGAGGGATGAGCAGTTCTTC. Its protein is CSAPPRDEQFF.

The chain carries TRBV25-1 and TRBJ2-6; tentatively, D is TRBD1 (6 bases). The CDR3 sequence is 15 residues long. V lost 9 bases, J lost 4 bases, and 16 bases lay in between. The germline CDR1 and CDR2 sequences are MGHDK and SYGVNS. CDR3: CASRSTGTGANVLTF. The CDR3 nucleotides read TGTGCCAGTCGCTCCACAGGGACAGGGGCCAACGTCCTGACTTTC.

V gene TRBV9 combines with J gene TRBJ1-1; perhaps TRBD1 as D (6 bases). Germline V CDR1 and CDR2: SGDLS, YYNGEE. Trimming pared 0 bases from V and 0 bases from J, leaving 12 bases between. The CDR3 contains 16 residues. In DNA, the CDR3 is TGTGCCAGCAGCGTAGGACCGACAGGTATGAACACTGAAGCTTTCTTT. Amino acid sequence: CASSVGPTGMNTEAFF.

The chain employs TRBV7-2 and TRBJ2-3; D may be TRBD1 or TRBD2 (5 bases each). The V and J ends lost 5 bases and 6 bases respectively, with 12 bases between them. From germline, CDR1 is SGHTA and CDR2 FQGNSA. This CDR3 contains 13 residues. In DNA form, the CDR3 reads TGTGCCAGCAGCCGGGACGTCCTGGATACGCAGTATTTT. Translation gives CASSRDVLDTQYF. The entire variable domain, with the rest obtained from reference TRBV7-2 and TRBJ2-3, is as follows: GAGVSQSPSNKVTEKGKDVELRCDPISGHTALYWYRQSLGQGLEFLIYFQGNSAPDKSGLPSDRFSAERTGGSVSTLTIQRTQQEDSAVYLCASSRDVLDTQYFGPGTRLTVL.

The chain links TRBV5-1 to TRBJ1-2; D may be TRBD1 (5 bases). The ends were cut back, 9 bases at V and 3 bases at J, with 15 bases in the middle. The CDR3 is 13 amino acids. The germline gives CDR1 SGHRS, CDR2 YFSETQ. This CDR3 reads CATDPQGDYGYTF. CDR3 sequence (DNA): TGCGCCACGGACCCGCAGGGCGACTATGGCTACACCTTC.

This chain uses TRBV18 with TRBJ1-1; 8 bases align to TRBD1. This CDR3 is 14 amino acids long. Germline V CDR1 and CDR2: KGHSH, LQKENI. Trimming removed 3 bases from V and 4 bases from J; junction bases left unmatched: 4. CDR3 in amino acids: CASSPQGTGTEAFF. As DNA, the CDR3 is TGTGCCAGCTCACCGCAAGGGACAGGCACTGAAGCTTTCTTT.

V gene TRBV7-8 combines with J gene TRBJ2-7; D may be TRBD2 (5 bases). Trimming removed 5 bases at V and 0 bases at J, with 11 bases between. This CDR3 has 14 amino acids. Germline assignment: CDR1 SGHVS and CDR2 FQNEAQ. DNA of the CDR3: TGTGCCAGCAGCCCGCTAGCTGTCTCCTACGAGCAGTACTTC. Translated, it gives CASSPLAVSYEQYF.

This clonotype occurred once. The V call is TRBV5-1, the J call TRBJ2-5; 11 bases are shared with TRBD2. The CDR3 sequence is 18 residues long. V trimming: 3 bases; J trimming: 2 bases; junction bases outside the gene matches: 12. Germline V gene data show CDR1 as SGHRS and CDR2 as YFSETQ. CDR3 in amino acids: CASSSRPSGGTYQETQYF. CDR3 nucleotides: TGCGCCAGCAGCTCCCGGCCTAGCGGGGGGACCTATCAAGAGACCCAGTACTTC.

The gene calls are TRBV13 and TRBJ2-7; 14 bases line up with TRBD2. The germline V gene has CDR1 PRHDT and CDR2 FYEKMQ (reference sequence). Germline trimming cut 2 bases from V and 3 bases from J; bases unmatched to any gene: 12. The CDR3 extends over 19 amino acids. Written as DNA, the CDR3 is TGTGCCAGCAGCTTAAGGCCCGGACTAGCGGGGGGACCCTACTACGAGCAGTACTTC. It codes for CASSLRPGLAGGPYYEQYF. Full variable domain (outside the CDR3, taken from reference TRBV13 and TRBJ2-7): AAGVIQSPRHLIKEKRETATLKCYPIPRHDTVYWYQQGPGQDPQFLISFYEKMQSDKGSIPDRFSAQQFSDYHSELNMSSLELGDSALYFCASSLRPGLAGGPYYEQYFGPGTRLTVT.

The chain recombines TRBV6-6 with TRBJ1-1, with TRBD1 identical over 10 bases. CDR3 length: 13 residues. Germline V gene lookup returns CDR1 MNHNY and CDR2 SVGAGI (reference sequence). After removal of 8 bases from V and 7 bases from J, the junction contained 7 bases not matched to a gene. The CDR3 loop reads CASLGTGANEAFF. The DNA of the CDR3 is TGTGCCAGCCTAGGGACAGGGGCCAATGAAGCTTTCTTT.

The DNA for the CDR3 is TGCAGCCCGTTTAGAAAAACTGAAGCTTTCTTT. This codes for CSPFRKTEAFF. The rearrangement links TRBV29-1 to TRBJ1-1; D ambiguous. Deletions cut 8 bases from V and 5 bases from J, with 12 bases between. CDR1 and CDR2 from the germline V gene are SQVTM and ANQGSEA. The CDR3 has 11 residues.

The rearrangement uses TRBV24-1 and TRBJ2-1, with TRBD2 identical over 10 bases. V shed 3 bases, J shed 9 bases, and the junction held 7 bases outside the gene matches. CDR3 length: 15 amino acids. The germline CDR1 and CDR2 sequences are KGHDR and SFDVKD. The CDR3 sequence: CATSDPVAGGSEQFF. In DNA form, the CDR3 reads TGTGCCACCAGTGATCCGGTAGCGGGGGGATCTGAGCAGTTCTTC.

The chain employs TRBV6-6 and TRBJ1-1; 7 positions agree with TRBD1. This CDR3 region has 16 residues. The ends lost 2 bases at V and 2 bases at J; junction bases unmatched: 8. The germline CDR1 and CDR2 sequences are MNHNY and SVGAGI (reference sequence). The CDR3 sequence is CASSYPRQGTNTEAFF. The CDR3 region has the DNA TGTGCCAGCAGTTACCCGAGACAGGGCACCAACACTGAAGCTTTCTTT.

V usage is TRBV29-1 and J usage is TRBJ2-1; D tentatively fits TRBD1 or TRBD2 (5 bases each). V lost 6 bases and J 0 bases, leaving 18 bases between the germline ends. The CDR3 loop spans 16 amino acids. Germline CDR1 SQVTM, CDR2 ANQGSEA. CDR3 nucleotide sequence: TGCAGCGTAACCGGGACCCAAAGGAGCTCCTACAATGAGCAGTTCTTC. This encodes CSVTGTQRSSYNEQFF.

The rearrangement links TRBV12-3 or TRBV12-4 to TRBJ2-7; perhaps TRBD2 as D (6 bases). The CDR3 is 12 residues long. V lost 1 base and J lost 12, with 13 bases in between. DNA for the CDR3: TGTGCCAGCAGTTTAGGGGGGGTCCCTCCGTACTTC. Protein: CASSLGGVPPYF.

This chain uses TRBV23-1 with TRBJ1-2; D uncertain. TRBV23-1 is labeled an ORF, and its function is uncertain. Trimming pared 7 bases from V and 0 bases from J, leaving 15 bases between. The CDR3 covers 15 residues. In DNA, the CDR3 is TGCGCCAGCAATAAACCAGTGGGCCCTAACTATGGCTACACCTTC. Translated: CASNKPVGPNYGYTF.

The V and J genes are TRBV6-6 and TRBJ2-3; D remains unclear. The CDR3 is 15 amino acids. CDR1 and CDR2 from the germline V gene are MNHNY and SVGAGI (reference sequence). V was trimmed by 6 bases and J by 0 bases, leaving 13 bases between them. In DNA form, the CDR3 reads TGTGCCAGCAGGGGTAGAGAGAGTAGCACAGATACGCAGTATTTT. It specifies CASRGRESSTDTQYF.